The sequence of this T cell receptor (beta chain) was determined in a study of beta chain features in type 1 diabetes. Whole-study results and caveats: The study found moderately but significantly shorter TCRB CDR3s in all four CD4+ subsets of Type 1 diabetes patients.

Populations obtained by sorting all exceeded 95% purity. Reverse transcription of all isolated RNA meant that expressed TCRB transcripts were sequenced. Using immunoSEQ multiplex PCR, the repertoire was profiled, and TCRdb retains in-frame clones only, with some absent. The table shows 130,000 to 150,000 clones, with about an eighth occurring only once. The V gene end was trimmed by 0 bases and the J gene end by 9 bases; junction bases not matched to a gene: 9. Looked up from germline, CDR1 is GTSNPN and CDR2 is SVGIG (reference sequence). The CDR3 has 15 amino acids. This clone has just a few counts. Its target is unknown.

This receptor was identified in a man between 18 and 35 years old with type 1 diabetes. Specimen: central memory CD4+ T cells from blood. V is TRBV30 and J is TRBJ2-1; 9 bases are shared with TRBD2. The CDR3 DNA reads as TGTGCCTGGAGTGTGACGGCGGGGGGGCTAAGTGAGCAGTTCTTC. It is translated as CAWSVTAGGLSEQFF.